This TCR beta chain was sequenced during a study of OX40 agonist ivuxolimab in advanced cancers. Study-level background: The dose-escalation group included hepatocellular carcinoma, melanoma, renal cell carcinoma and head and neck cancer. Partial responses were observed in three patients, of whom one had hepatocellular carcinoma and two had cutaneous melanoma.

The method was immunoSEQ multiplex PCR; TCRdb's version includes in-frame clones alone and lacks a portion of them. The sample has tens of thousands of clones, approximately 91% seen once; the top ten hold approximately 25%. Overall study results and limits: In general, CD8+ T cells held more expanded clones than CD4+ did, on average.

This clone was seen just once. Its specificity is unknown. Germline V gene data show CDR1 as MDHEN and CDR2 as SYDVKM. With 3 bases removed from V and 5 bases from J, the gap between germline ends came to 23 bases. This CDR3 has 17 amino acids. This chain connects TRBV28 to TRBJ2-7; TRBD1 is a possible D gene (6 bases). Source: CD4+ or CD8+ T cells sorted from blood, taken in a trial of the OX40 agonist ivuxolimab. The TCR originated in an adult with an advanced solid tumor such as melanoma, head and neck, liver or kidney cancer. CDR3 coding DNA: TGTGCCAGCAGTTTCCTCTCGGCAGGGGCTCTTTTCCACGAGCAGTACTTC. Protein: CASSFLSAGALFHEQYF. The variable domain in full, completed from reference TRBV28 and TRBJ2-7, reads DVKVTQSSRYLVKRTGEKVFLECVQDMDHENMFWYRQDPGLGLRLIYFSYDVKMKEKGDIPEGYSVSREKKERFSLILESASTNQTSMYLCASSFLSAGALFHEQYFGPGTRLTVT.